These 5 T cell receptor beta chains share one sample of origin, sequenced in a study of monozygotic twins with inflammatory bowel disease. TCRdb reworked the 5' RACE reads into one entry per CDR3 protein, no DNA. The table lists 93,000 or so distinct CDR3 sequences. Sequenced material: blood. These TCRs come from a human donor with ulcerative colitis or Crohn's disease, or a healthy co-twin of an affected twin (not recorded which).

The gene calls are TRBV9 and TRBJ2-7; TCRdb calls TRBD1, which cannot be checked without DNA. Germline V lookup: CDR1 SGDLS, CDR2 YYNGEE. The CDR3 runs to 15 residues. The CDR3 reads CASSVEGQPSYEQYF.

V and J are TRBV5-6 and TRBJ2-2; TCRdb's D call of TRBD1 is untestable without DNA. This CDR3 comprises 14 residues. Germline values: CDR1 SGHDT, CDR2 YYEEEE. The CDR3 loop is CASSADSGLGELFF.

The rearrangement uses TRBV5-1 and TRBJ2-1; the D call from TCRdb, TRBD1, cannot be confirmed without DNA. Germline V CDR1 and CDR2: SGHRS, YFSETQ. CDR3 size: 17 residues. This CDR3 reads CASSLGDTEGSYNEQFF. The full variable domain, with the rest looked up from reference TRBV5-1 and TRBJ2-1, is KAGVTQTPRYLIKTRGQQVTLSCSPISGHRSVSWYQQTPGQGLQFLFEYFSETQRNKGNFPGRFSGRQFSNSRSEMNVSTLELGDSALYLCASSLGDTEGSYNEQFFGPGTRLTVL.

The chain recombines TRBV7-2 with TRBJ1-2. The CDR3 spans 14 residues. Germline loops: CDR1 SGHTA, CDR2 FQGNSA. The chain's CDR3 is CASSPQSPNYGYTF.

This chain joins TRBV7-2 and TRBJ2-5; TCRdb's D call, TRBD2, is unchecked because there is no DNA. Germline CDR1 reads SGHTA; CDR2 reads FQGNSA. This CDR3 has 16 amino acids. The CDR3 sequence is CASSDRLAGGRETQYF.